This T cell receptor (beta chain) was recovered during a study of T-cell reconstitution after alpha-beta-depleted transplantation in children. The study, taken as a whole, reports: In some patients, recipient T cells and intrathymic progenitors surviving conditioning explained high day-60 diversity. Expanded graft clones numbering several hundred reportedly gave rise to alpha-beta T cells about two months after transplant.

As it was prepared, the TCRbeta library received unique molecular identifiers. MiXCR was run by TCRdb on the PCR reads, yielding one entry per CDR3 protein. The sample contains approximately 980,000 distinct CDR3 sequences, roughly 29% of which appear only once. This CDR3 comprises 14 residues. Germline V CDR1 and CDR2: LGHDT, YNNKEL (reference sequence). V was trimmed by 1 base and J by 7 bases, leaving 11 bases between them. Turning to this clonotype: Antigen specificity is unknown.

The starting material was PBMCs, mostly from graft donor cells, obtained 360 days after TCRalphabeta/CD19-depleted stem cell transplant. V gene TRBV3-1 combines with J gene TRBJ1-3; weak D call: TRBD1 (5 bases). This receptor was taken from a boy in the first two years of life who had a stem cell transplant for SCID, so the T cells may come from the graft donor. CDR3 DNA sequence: TGTGCCAGCAGCCAAGTTTCGGGGGTGAACACCATATATTTT. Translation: CASSQVSGVNTIYF.